This T cell receptor beta chain was sequenced in a study of monozygotic twins with inflammatory bowel disease. This CDR3 region has 14 residues. The germline V gene has CDR1 SGHTA and CDR2 FQGNSA. Regarding the study as a whole: Varied immunosuppressive treatments among patients may have increased repertoire variability.

The authors isolated total RNA from whole blood without sorting T cells. TCRdb reprocessed the 5' RACE reads, keeping one entry per CDR3 protein, no DNA. The sample table sets out approximately 400,000 distinct CDR3 sequences. On this clonotype: Its target is unknown.

Sequenced material: blood. The TCR sequence derives from a human donor with ulcerative colitis or Crohn's disease, or a healthy co-twin of an affected twin (not recorded which). This chain uses TRBV7-2 with TRBJ1-5; TCRdb's D call of TRBD1 is untestable without DNA. CDR3 residues: CASSLVGGNQPQHF.